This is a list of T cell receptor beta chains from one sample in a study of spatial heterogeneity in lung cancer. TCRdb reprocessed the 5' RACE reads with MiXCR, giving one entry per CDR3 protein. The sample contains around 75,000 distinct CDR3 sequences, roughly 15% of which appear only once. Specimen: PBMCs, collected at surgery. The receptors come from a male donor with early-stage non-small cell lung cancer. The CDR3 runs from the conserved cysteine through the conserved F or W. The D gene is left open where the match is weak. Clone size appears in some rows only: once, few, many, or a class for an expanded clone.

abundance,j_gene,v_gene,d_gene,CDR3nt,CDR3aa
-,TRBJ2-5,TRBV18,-,TGTGCCAGCGTATCGACTCAGCAAGAGACCCAGTACTTC,CASVSTQQETQYF
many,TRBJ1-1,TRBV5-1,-,TGCGCCAGCAGCCGTTCGGCCGGAGGCACTGAAGCTTTCTTT,CASSRSAGGTEAFF
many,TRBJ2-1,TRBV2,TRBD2,TGTGCCAGCAGGGCCAGCGGGAGCCCTCGTAGTGAGCAGTTCTTC,CASRASGSPRSEQFF
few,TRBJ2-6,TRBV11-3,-,-,CASSLVHGGQRPDFREQGANVLTF
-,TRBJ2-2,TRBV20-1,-,TGCAGTGCTAGCGGGCTCGGGAACACCGGGGAGCTGTTTTTT,CSASGLGNTGELFF
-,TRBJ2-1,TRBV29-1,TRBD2,TGCAGCTCCTCCGGGACTAGCGGGAGTGATGAGCAGTTCTTC,CSSSGTSGSDEQFF
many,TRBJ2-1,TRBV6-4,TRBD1,TGTGCCAGCAGTGACTCGACGACAGGGCCCAATGAGCAGTTCTTC,CASSDSTTGPNEQFF
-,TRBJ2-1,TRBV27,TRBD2,TGTGCCAGCAGTTTATTGGCTAGCGGGAGCAATGAGCAGTTCTTC,CASSLLASGSNEQFF
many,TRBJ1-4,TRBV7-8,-,TGTGCCAGCAGCTTAGTGGCTAATGAAAAACTGTTTTTT,CASSLVANEKLFF
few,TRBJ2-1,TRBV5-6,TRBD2,TGTGCCAGCAGATATCGACTTGCGGGAGCCTACAATGAGCAGTTCTTC,CASRYRLAGAYNEQFF
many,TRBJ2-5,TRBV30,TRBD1,TGTGCCTGGAGGGACCGACAGGGCCAAGAGACCCAGTACTTC,CAWRDRQGQETQYF
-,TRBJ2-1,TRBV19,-,TGTGCCAGTAGTATTATCAGGCCCGGGACGAGCTCGAGTAATGAGCAGTTCTTC,CASSIIRPGTSSSNEQFF
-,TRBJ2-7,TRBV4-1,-,TGCGCCAGCAGCCACCCCGGGACGGATACCTACGAGCAGTACTTC,CASSHPGTDTYEQYF
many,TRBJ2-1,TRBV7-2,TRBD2,TGTGCCAGCAGCAACTCCGGGACAGACCTAGCGGGAGGTTCCTACAATGAGCAGTTCTTC,CASSNSGTDLAGGSYNEQFF
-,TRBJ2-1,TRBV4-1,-,TGCGCCAGCAGCCAAGATGGGACACACTTAATCAATGAGCAGTTCTTC,CASSQDGTHLINEQFF
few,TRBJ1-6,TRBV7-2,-,TGTGCCAGCAGTCTCAATAATTCACCCCTCCACTTT,CASSLNNSPLHF
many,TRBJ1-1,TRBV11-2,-,TGTGCCAGCAGCCCTCGAGTAATTGAAGCTTTCTTT,CASSPRVIEAFF
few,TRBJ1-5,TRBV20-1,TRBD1,TGCAGTGCTACCCGGGAGGGACAGTATCAGCCCCAGCATTTT,CSATREGQYQPQHF
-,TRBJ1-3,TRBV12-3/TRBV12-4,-,TGTGCCAGCAGACGCAGTAGCTCTGGAAACACCATATATTTT,CASRRSSSGNTIYF
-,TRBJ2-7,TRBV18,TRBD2,TGTGCCAGCTCACCCCCAGCGGGAGTTCCGAGCTCCTACGAGCAGTACTTC,CASSPPAGVPSSYEQYF
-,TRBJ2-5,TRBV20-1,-,TGCAGTGCTAGAGATTTTAGGTCCCGACAAACGGTGACCCAGTACTTC,CSARDFRSRQTVTQYF
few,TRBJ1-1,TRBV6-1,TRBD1,TGTGCCAGCAGTGGACAGGGGGCGAGAACTGAAGCTTTCTTT,CASSGQGARTEAFF
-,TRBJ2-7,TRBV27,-,TGTGCCAGCAGTTTATGGCGGAGCTCCTACGAGCAGTACTTC,CASSLWRSSYEQYF
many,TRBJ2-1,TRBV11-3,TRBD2,TGTGCCAGCAGCTTAGGCGGGAGCTACAATGAGCAGTTCTTC,CASSLGGSYNEQFF
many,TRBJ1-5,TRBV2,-,TGTGCCAGCAGAGGACAGACCCTAAGCAATCAGCCCCAGCATTTT,CASRGQTLSNQPQHF
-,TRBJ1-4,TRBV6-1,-,TGTGCCAGCAGTTGGGGGATTTGGACAGCAAATGAAAAACTGTTTTTT,CASSWGIWTANEKLFF
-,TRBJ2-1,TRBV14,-,TGTGCCAGCAGCCGTCCCTTGGGAGAGCAGTTCTTC,CASSRPLGEQFF
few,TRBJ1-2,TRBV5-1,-,TGCGCCAGCCAAGAGGACACTTCTAACTATGGCTACACCTTC,CASQEDTSNYGYTF
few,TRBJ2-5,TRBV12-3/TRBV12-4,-,TGTGCCAGCAGTTTTGACGGCGGCTTCGGAGGAGAGACCCAGTACTTC,CASSFDGGFGGETQYF
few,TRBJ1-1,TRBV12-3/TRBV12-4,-,TGTGCCAGCAGTCAAATGACGGGGCTGGGAGCTTTCTTT,CASSQMTGLGAFF
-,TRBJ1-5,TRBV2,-,TGTGCCAGCAGTCAACTGGGGGATCGGGAGCCCCAGCATTTT,CASSQLGDREPQHF
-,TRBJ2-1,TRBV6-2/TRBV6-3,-,TGTGCCAGCAGGGGACTTTTCTACGGATACAATGAGCAGTTCTTC,CASRGLFYGYNEQFF
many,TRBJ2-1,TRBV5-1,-,TGCGCCAGCAGCCTTGCTGGGAGCATCGGGATTGAGCAGTTCTTC,CASSLAGSIGIEQFF
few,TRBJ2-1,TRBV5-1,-,TGCGCCAGCAGCCCTATCCAGGGCTACAACAATGAGCAGTTCTTC,CASSPIQGYNNEQFF
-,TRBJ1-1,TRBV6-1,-,TGTGCCAGCAGTGAAGTGATCAGGACTGAAGCTTTCTTT,CASSEVIRTEAFF
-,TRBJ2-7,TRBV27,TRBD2,TGTGCCAGCAGTTTTTCGGGAGGAGAGCAGTACTTC,CASSFSGGEQYF
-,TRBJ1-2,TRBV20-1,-,TGCAGTGCGCCTGAGGGGAACTATGGCTACACCTTC,CSAPEGNYGYTF
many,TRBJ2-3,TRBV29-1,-,TGCAGCGTTGAAGAGCTTAGCACAGATACGCAGTATTTT,CSVEELSTDTQYF
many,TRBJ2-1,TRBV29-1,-,TGCAGCGTTGCAGCGGCCCTCTGGGATGAGCAGTTCTTC,CSVAAALWDEQFF
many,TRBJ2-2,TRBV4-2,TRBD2,TGTGCCAGCAGCCAAGATGACCTAGCGGGAGTCACCGGGGAGCTGTTTTTT,CASSQDDLAGVTGELFF
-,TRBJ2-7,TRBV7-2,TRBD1,TGTGCCAGCAGCTGGGCCGGGACAGCTTACTACGAGCAGTACTTC,CASSWAGTAYYEQYF
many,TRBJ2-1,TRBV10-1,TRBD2,TGCGCCAGCAGGGCGGGAGGGCCGGTAAGGGAGCAGTTCTTC,CASRAGGPVREQFF
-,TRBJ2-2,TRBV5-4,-,TGTGCCAGCAGCTTGGGAGCGAGCGGACTCACCGGGGAGCTGTTTTTT,CASSLGASGLTGELFF
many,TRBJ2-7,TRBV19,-,TGTGCCAGTACCACCGAGGCAGGGACCTCCTACGAGCAGTACTTC,CASTTEAGTSYEQYF